A single sample gave rise to the 12 T cell receptor beta chains below, sequenced in a study of PD-1 blockade in classical Hodgkin lymphoma. Using immunoSEQ multiplex PCR, the repertoire was profiled, and TCRdb retains in-frame clones only, with some absent. The data hold tens of thousands of clones, with more than 80% observed a single time. Described time point: cycle 4 day 1 (C4D1), after 6 weeks of nivolumab. After autologous stem cell transplantation all patients relapsed, and prior brentuximab vedotin exposure differed between cohorts. Sequenced here: peripheral blood mononuclear cells (PBMCs), sampled before the fourth cycle of nivolumab. Receptor source: a human donor with classical Hodgkin lymphoma.

This chain uses TRBV9 with TRBJ1-1, with TRBD1 matching over 8 bases. The length of the CDR3 is 15 residues. Germline V lookup: CDR1 SGDLS, CDR2 YYNGEE. After removal of 4 bases from V and 3 bases from J, the junction contained 8 bases not matched to a gene. Here the CDR3 reads CASSPLTGADTEAFF. CDR3 DNA sequence: TGTGCCAGCAGCCCGCTGACAGGGGCTGACACTGAAGCTTTCTTT.

J is TRBJ1-5 and V is TRBV5-1; no definite D call. The CDR3 is 14 residues long. Germline CDR1 SGHRS, CDR2 YFSETQ. Trimming took off 0 bases at V and 0 bases at J, with 4 bases between the two ends. The CDR3 reads CASSLGNSNQPQHF. The CDR3 coding sequence is TGCGCCAGCAGCTTGGGAAATAGCAATCAGCCCCAGCATTTT.

This clone was seen a single time. The chain joins TRBV18 to TRBJ2-7; 7 bases are a match to TRBD1. Unmatched junction bases numbered 3, after V lost 2 bases and J lost 5 bases. The CDR3 has 13 residues. Germline V gives CDR1 KGHSH, CDR2 LQKENI. CDR3 nucleotides: TGTGCCAGCTCACCAGCAGGGGGAGACGAGCAGTACTTC. Translating it yields CASSPAGGDEQYF. Full variable domain (missing parts from reference TRBV18 and TRBJ2-7): NAGVMQNPRHLVRRRGQEARLRCSPMKGHSHVYWYRQLPEEGLKFMVYLQKENIIDESGMPKERFSAEFPKEGPSILRIQQVVRGDSAAYFCASSPAGGDEQYFGPGTRLTVT.

This sequence joins TRBV11-3 and TRBJ2-1, with TRBD1 as a possible D gene (6 bases). Germline CDR1 SGHNT, CDR2 YENEEA. The CDR3 covers 15 residues. V was cut by 0 bases and J by 9 bases, with 15 bases left in between. The CDR3 coding sequence is TGTGCCAGCAGCTTAGACGACAACAGGGCGGGTGAGCAGTTCTTC. It codes for CASSLDDNRAGEQFF.

This clone was found once. The chain has TRBV5-4 and TRBJ1-1, with no clear D. Trimming pared 0 bases from V and 3 bases from J, leaving 3 bases between. Germline V CDR1 and CDR2: SGHNT, YYREEE (reference sequence). The CDR3 spans 12 residues. CDR3 DNA sequence: TGTGCCAGCAGCTTGGCGGACACTGAAGCTTTCTTT. Translation: CASSLADTEAFF.

This chain connects TRBV15 to TRBJ2-7; D remains ambiguous. Between the trimmed V and J ends, which lost 3 bases and 2 bases, there was a span of 8 bases. The CDR3 extends over 13 amino acids. The germline CDR1 and CDR2 sequences are LNHNV and YYDKDF (reference sequence). This CDR3 is CATSRGKTYEQYF. The CDR3 bases are TGTGCCACCAGCAGGGGGAAGACCTACGAGCAGTACTTC. The whole variable domain, filled in from reference TRBV15 and TRBJ2-7, reads DAMVIQNPRYQVTQFGKPVTLSCSQTLNHNVMYWYQQKSSQAPKLLFHYYDKDFNNEADTPDNFQSRRPNTSFCFLDIRSPGLGDTAMYLCATSRGKTYEQYFGPGTRLTVT.

The chain combines TRBV2 with TRBJ1-4; D might be TRBD1 (6 bases). This CDR3 spans 12 amino acids. Germline-derived CDR1 and CDR2 are SNHLY and FYNNEI. V was cut by 8 bases and J by 11 bases, with 15 bases left in between. CDR3 DNA sequence: TGTGCCAGCCGACCCGGGACACCCAAACTGTTTTTT. Amino acids: CASRPGTPKLFF.

The V call is TRBV5-1, the J call TRBJ1-5; the D is unclear. Trimming pared 0 bases from V and 5 bases from J, leaving 18 bases between. The CDR3 sequence is 17 residues long. Germline V CDR1 and CDR2: SGHRS, YFSETQ. The CDR3 loop is CASSLGIGEKLDQPQHF. CDR3 DNA sequence: TGCGCCAGCAGCTTGGGCATTGGCGAAAAACTGGATCAGCCCCAGCATTTT.

This clone was observed once. The rearrangement links TRBV9 to TRBJ2-2; the match to TRBD2 covers 12 bases. CDR3 length equals 18 residues. The V gene end was trimmed by 4 bases and the J gene end by 4 bases; junction bases not matched to a gene: 11. The germline CDR1 and CDR2 sequences are SGDLS and YYNGEE. The CDR3 DNA sequence: TGTGCCAGCAGCCTCTCGACTAGCGGGAGTGTCGGCACCGGGGAGCTGTTTTTT. Translation: CASSLSTSGSVGTGELFF.

This chain joins TRBV27 and TRBJ2-7; D gene unclear. This CDR3 is 16 amino acids long. From germline, CDR1 is MNHEY and CDR2 SMNVEV (reference sequence). The V end lost 5 bases, the J end lost 3 bases, and 20 bases lay between the germline ends. CDR3 nucleotide sequence: TGTGCCAGCAGTATAATACATGCCAGAGACGTCTACGAGCAGTACTTC. Its translation: CASSIIHARDVYEQYF.

V is TRBV7-8 and J is TRBJ2-5, with 8 bases that match TRBD2. Germline V CDR1 and CDR2: SGHVS, FQNEAQ. V lost 0 bases and J lost 0; bases outside the gene matches: 6. The CDR3 runs 17 residues. Here the CDR3 reads CASSLATVLADQETQYF. CDR3 sequence (DNA): TGTGCCAGCAGCTTAGCTACGGTACTAGCGGACCAAGAGACCCAGTACTTC.

The chain recombines TRBV2 with TRBJ2-3; TRBD2 matches at 9 bases. The junction had 12 bases not matched to a gene; V was cut back by 7 bases and J by 4 bases. Germline CDR1 reads SNHLY; CDR2 reads FYNNEI. The CDR3 is made up of 16 amino acids. CDR3 bases: TGTGCCAGCACCCCGGGAGCGGGAGGACGCCCAGATACGCAGTATTTT. Residues: CASTPGAGGRPDTQYF.